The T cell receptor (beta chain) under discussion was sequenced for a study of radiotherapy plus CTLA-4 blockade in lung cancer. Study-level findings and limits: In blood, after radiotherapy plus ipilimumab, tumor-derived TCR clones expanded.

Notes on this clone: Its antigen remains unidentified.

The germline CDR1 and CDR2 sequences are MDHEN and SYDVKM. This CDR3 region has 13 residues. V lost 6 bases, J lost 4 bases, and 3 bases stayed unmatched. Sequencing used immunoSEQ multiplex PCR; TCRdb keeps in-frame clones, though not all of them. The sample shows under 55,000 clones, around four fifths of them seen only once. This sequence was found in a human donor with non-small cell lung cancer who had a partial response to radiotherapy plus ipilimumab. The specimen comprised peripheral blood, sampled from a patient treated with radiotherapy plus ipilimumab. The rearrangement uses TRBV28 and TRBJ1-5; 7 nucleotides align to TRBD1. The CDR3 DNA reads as TGTGCCAGCAGAATACAGGGGAATCAGCCCCAGCATTTT. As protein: CASRIQGNQPQHF.